The 9 T cell receptor beta chains below come from one sample, sequenced in a study of T cells in Graves' hyperthyroidism and ophthalmopathy (dated by TCRdb to between 2018 and 2021). The library was produced with multiplex PCR. For sequencing, an Illumina HiSeq 2000 was employed. The TCR beta CDR3 regions were amplified from the RNA transcripts. A first-round RT-PCR of the TCR CDR3 used the HTBI primer set with the Qiagen OneStep RT-PCR kit. TCRdb redid the processing of the public reads, applying fastp at Q25 and MiXCR, and retained in-frame beta chains. Each entry merges the rows of one CDR3 protein and shows their most common DNA and genes. Within this sample are a few hundred thousand distinct CDR3 sequences, with approximately 14% of them counted one time only. Roughly 6.6% of the sample is held by the ten biggest clonotypes. Sequencing was done on a sample of blood. The receptors here all came from a young woman with Graves' hyperthyroidism.

The table lists this clonotype with many counts. This rearrangement joins TRBV12-3 or TRBV12-4 to TRBJ2-3, with 12 positions matching TRBD2. The CDR3 consists of 22 residues. V lost 6 bases and J lost 2; bases outside the gene matches: 24. The CDR3 DNA is TGTGCCAGCAGAGAACGGCCTAGCGGGAGGGTCTTAATAGGGGAAAACACAGATACGCAGTATTTT. Protein sequence: CASRERPSGRVLIGENTDTQYF.

For this clonotype: This sequence may be a read error, since a much larger clone differs from it by one base. This chain links TRBV3-1 with TRBJ1-6; TRBD1 matches 9 bases. Germline assignment: CDR1 LGHDT and CDR2 YNNKEL (reference sequence). The CDR3 consists of 15 residues. The CDR3 region has the DNA TGTGCCAGCAGCAAAAACAGGGGGCGCGACTCACGCCTCCACTTT. Translating it yields CASSKNRGRDSRLHF.

This clonotype appeared a few times. The chain has TRBV20-1 and TRBJ2-6; 10 positions agree with TRBD1. Germline V lookup: CDR1 DFQATT, CDR2 SNEGSKA (reference sequence). The CDR3 is 17 residues long. Trimming cost V 6 bases and J 0 bases; bases outside gene matches: 8. The DNA of the CDR3 is TGCAGTGCCCGAAGACAGGGGGCTGCCTCTGGGGCCAACGTCCTGACTTTC. It yields the protein CSARRQGAASGANVLTF.

This clonotype was recorded a few times. The V and J genes are TRBV5-4 and TRBJ2-5, with 7 nucleotides matching TRBD2. Germline V gene lookup returns CDR1 SGHNT and CDR2 YYREEE (reference sequence). CDR3 length: 15 residues. V dropped 1 base and J dropped 5; count of bases not matched to a gene: 8. The CDR3 region is CASSLPGSGPETQYF. The CDR3 coding sequence is TGTGCCAGCAGCTTGCCGGGTAGCGGGCCCGAGACCCAGTACTTC.

This clonotype has ten or more counts. The junction does not match germline at one end; this may be a read error. The J gene is TRBJ2-3, the V gene TRBV27; perhaps D is TRBD1 or TRBD2 (5 bases each). The CDR3 runs 13 residues. The germline V gene encodes CDR1 MNHEY and CDR2 SMNVEV (reference sequence). The DNA of the CDR3 is TGTGCCAGCAGCTTATGGGGGACAGATACGCAGTATTTT. This sequence encodes CASSLWGTDTQYF.

V gene TRBV20-1 combines with J gene TRBJ2-3; 12 nucleotides match TRBD2. In germline, CDR1 is DFQATT, CDR2 SNEGSKA (reference sequence). CDR3 length: 14 residues. The V segment lost 7 bases and the J segment 1 base; nucleotides outside the gene matches: 3. CDR3 in DNA: TGCAGTGGGACTAGCGGGGACCGCACAGATACGCAGTATTTT. Its translation is CSGTSGDRTDTQYF.

This clonotype was seen many times. The chain combines TRBV6-2 or TRBV6-3 with TRBJ2-1, with D unresolved. Trimming took off 7 bases at V and 1 base at J, with 8 bases between the two ends. Germline-derived CDR1 and CDR2 are MNHEY and SVGEGT. The length of the CDR3 is 13 residues. CDR3 nucleotides: TGTGCCAGCAAAGGGCGGTCCTACAATGAGCAGTTCTTC. Protein sequence: CASKGRSYNEQFF.

V is TRBV11-2 and J is TRBJ2-5; tentative D call: TRBD1 (6 bases). The CDR3 runs to 14 residues. CDR1 is SGHAT, CDR2 FQNNGV, per germline. The germline V and J ends were trimmed by 5 bases and 2 bases, with 12 bases remaining between them. The CDR3 is CASSDPDRQETQYF. The CDR3 coding sequence is TGTGCCAGCAGCGACCCGGACAGACAAGAGACCCAGTACTTC.

This clonotype was detected a few times. The V and J genes are TRBV11-3 and TRBJ1-5, with D perhaps matching TRBD1 (5 bases). CDR3 length: 13 amino acids. Germline CDR1 is SGHNT and CDR2 is YENEEA. The V end was cut by 5 bases, the J end by 6 bases, with 11 bases between. The CDR3 region has the DNA TGTGCCAGCAGCCATCCTGGGGGTCAGCCCCAGCATTTT. Amino acids: CASSHPGGQPQHF.